This T cell receptor (beta chain) comes out of a study of brain T cells in children with intractable seizures. The V gene lost 11 bases and the J gene lost 2 bases, with 19 bases spanning the gap. CDR3 length: 14 residues. Germline loops: CDR1 MNHEY, CDR2 SMNVEV (reference sequence). This clone was found once. Its antigen is as yet unknown. The study's findings and limits: Only CDR3 sequence similarity suggested viral specificity, without known HCMV serostatus.

Only in-frame clones appear in the TCRdb table, and some are missing; sequencing was by immunoSEQ multiplex PCR. The table includes about 76,000 clones, roughly 91% detected once. The source was peripheral blood, collected at surgery. The genes are TRBV27 and TRBJ2-7, with D perhaps TRBD1 or TRBD2 (5 bases each). The TCR was taken from a boy in the first two years of life with tuberous sclerosis and intractable seizures. The CDR3 DNA reads as TGTGCCTCAAGTCCGGACACGGGAACCTACGAGCAGTACTTC. Amino acids: CASSPDTGTYEQYF.